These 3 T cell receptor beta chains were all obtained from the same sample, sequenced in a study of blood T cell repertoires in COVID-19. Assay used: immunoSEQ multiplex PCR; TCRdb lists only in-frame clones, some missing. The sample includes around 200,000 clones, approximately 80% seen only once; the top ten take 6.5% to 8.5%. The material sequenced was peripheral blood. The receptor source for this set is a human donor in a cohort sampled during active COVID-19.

CDR3 DNA: TGTGCCAGCAGCGCCGGGACTAGCGGAAGCACAGATACGCAGTATTTT. Encoded protein: CASSAGTSGSTDTQYF. This chain connects TRBV9 to TRBJ2-3; TRBD2 aligns across 11 bases. V shed 3 bases, J shed 0 bases, and the junction held 3 bases outside the gene matches. In germline, CDR1 is SGDLS, CDR2 YYNGEE. This CDR3 is 16 amino acids long. The entire variable domain, with the rest obtained from reference TRBV9 and TRBJ2-3, is as follows: DSGVTQTPKHLITATGQRVTLRCSPRSGDLSVYWYQQSLDQGLQFLIQYYNGEERAKGNILERFSAQQFPDLHSELNLSSLELGDSALYFCASSAGTSGSTDTQYFGPGTRLTVL.

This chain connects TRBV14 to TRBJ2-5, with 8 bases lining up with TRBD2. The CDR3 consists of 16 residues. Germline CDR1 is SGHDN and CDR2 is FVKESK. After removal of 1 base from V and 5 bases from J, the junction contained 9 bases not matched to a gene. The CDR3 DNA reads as TGTGCCAGCAGCCAAGTGGTGCAGCGGGGGTACGAGACCCAGTACTTC. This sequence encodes CASSQVVQRGYETQYF.

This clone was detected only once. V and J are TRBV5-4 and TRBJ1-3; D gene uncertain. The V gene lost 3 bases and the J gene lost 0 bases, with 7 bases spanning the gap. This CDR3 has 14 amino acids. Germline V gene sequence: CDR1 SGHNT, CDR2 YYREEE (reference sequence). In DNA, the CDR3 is TGTGCCAGCAGCTCTCACATCTCTGGAAACACCATATATTTT. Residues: CASSSHISGNTIYF.